These 23 T cell receptor beta chains came from one sample sequenced in a study of post-analysis software for immune sequencing data. Study observations and caveats: Among five TRBV segments more frequent in patients than controls were TRBV5-6, TRBV5-1 and TRBV20-1.

Unique molecular identifiers were carried by the TCR beta cDNA libraries. TCRdb re-derived calls from the PCR reads in MiXCR, one entry per CDR3 protein. The table lists fewer than 700,000 distinct CDR3 sequences, 40% to 50% of them singletons, with under 2% in the top ten. For these TCRs, the target antigens are not known. The sequencing sample was made of blood. These receptors were obtained from a girl aged 10 to 17 with multiple sclerosis.

The gene calls are TRBV7-8 and TRBJ2-4; D possibly uses TRBD1 or TRBD2 (6 bases each). The better agreement between TRBJ2-7 and the DNA end casts doubt on the J call. Germline V gene data show CDR1 as SGHVS and CDR2 as FQNEAQ. This CDR3 is built from 15 residues. As DNA, the CDR3 is TGTGCCAGCAGCTTAGGGGGGGCTATTGCCTACGAGCAGTACTTC. As protein: CASSLGGAIAYEQYF.

The chain joins TRBV29-1 to TRBJ2-3; TRBD1 or TRBD2 may be the D gene (5 bases each). The CDR3 extends over 15 amino acids. The V end was cut by 1 base, the J end by 2 bases, with 13 bases between. CDR1 is SQVTM and CDR2 is ANQGSEA in the germline V gene. The CDR3 DNA reads TGCAGCGTTGAAGCCTGGGGGAAGGTCACAGATACGCAGTATTTT. It encodes CSVEAWGKVTDTQYF.

The chain carries TRBV29-1 and TRBJ2-5, with 7 positions matching TRBD2. There are 13 residues in the CDR3. V shed 4 bases, J shed 2 bases, and the junction held 4 bases outside the gene matches. Looked up from germline, CDR1 is SQVTM and CDR2 is ANQGSEA. The CDR3: CSVARGVQETQYF. Written as DNA, the CDR3 is TGCAGCGTTGCTCGGGGGGTTCAAGAGACCCAGTACTTC.

The V call is TRBV11-3, the J call TRBJ1-2; 7 bases align to TRBD1. This CDR3 has 13 amino acids. CDR1 and CDR2 (germline): SGHNT, YENEEA. V lost 5 bases and J lost 7; bases outside the gene matches: 7. The CDR3 region has the DNA TGTGCCAGCAGCCGACAGGGACGGTGTGGCTACACCTTC. This gives the protein CASSRQGRCGYTF.

The V and J genes are TRBV12-3 or TRBV12-4 and TRBJ2-6, with D maybe TRBD2 (6 bases). This CDR3 has 17 residues. Trimming pared 3 bases from V and 1 base from J, leaving 13 bases between. This chain's CDR3 is CASSFSSGDSGANVLTF. The CDR3 bases are TGTGCCAGCAGTTTTTCCTCGGGGGATTCTGGGGCCAACGTCCTGACTTTC.

CDR3: CASSRDPREDQYF. As DNA, the CDR3 is TGTGCCAGCAGCCGGGACCCTAGGGAGGACCAGTACTTC. V usage is TRBV11-3 and J usage is TRBJ2-5; weak D call: TRBD2 (6 bases). Per the germline V gene, CDR1 is SGHNT and CDR2 is YENEEA. Trimming took 5 bases from V and 10 from J, leaving 17 bases between them. The CDR3 spans 13 residues.

The chain joins TRBV10-3 to TRBJ1-2; D is unresolved. V was cut by 2 bases and J by 8 bases, with 9 bases left in between. Germline assignment: CDR1 ENHRY and CDR2 SYGVKD. The CDR3 length is 12 residues. As DNA, the CDR3 is TGTGCCATCAGTGAGCCCTCGGGCGGCTACACCTTC. Its protein is CAISEPSGGYTF.

In this sample, this clonotype turned up a few times. CDR3 loop: CASSYSGSNQPQHF. As DNA, the CDR3 is TGTGCCAGCAGTTACTCCGGTAGCAATCAGCCCCAGCATTTT. The V and J genes are TRBV6-6 and TRBJ1-5; D ambiguous. CDR1 MNHNY and CDR2 SVGAGI come from the germline V gene (reference sequence). This CDR3 has 14 residues. Trimming left V 0 bases short and J 0 bases short, with 3 bases between.

The chain is built from TRBV10-3 and TRBJ2-1, with 7 bases matching TRBD1. Near its end, the DNA agrees better with TRBJ2-7, so the J call may be wrong. CDR3 length equals 14 residues. Germline-derived CDR1 and CDR2 are ENHRY and SYGVKD. This CDR3 is CAISETGVTYEQYF. CDR3 DNA sequence: TGTGCCATCAGTGAGACAGGGGTTACTTACGAGCAGTACTTC.

The rearrangement links TRBV4-2 to TRBJ2-7, with 10 bases that match TRBD2. Per germline, CDR1 LGHNA and CDR2 YNFKEQ. This CDR3 is 16 amino acids long. V lost 3 bases and J lost 0; bases outside the gene matches: 5. CDR3 sequence: CASSQLSGRDSYEQYF. The CDR3 DNA follows: TGTGCCAGCAGCCAGCTCAGCGGGAGGGACTCCTACGAGCAGTACTTC.

V is TRBV4-1 and J is TRBJ2-3; a weak D match, TRBD2 (6 bases). The CDR3 extends over 16 amino acids. Germline lookup yields CDR1 MGHRA and CDR2 YSYEKL. V shed 7 bases and J shed 0 bases, with 17 bases lying between them. The CDR3 protein is CASMPGLATSTDTQYF. The CDR3 DNA reads TGCGCCAGCATGCCGGGGCTAGCGACTAGCACAGATACGCAGTATTTT.

This clonotype was counted a few times. The chain's CDR3 is CSASTVNEKLFF. Here the CDR3 DNA reads TGCAGTGCTAGCACAGTTAATGAAAAACTGTTTTTT. The chain couples TRBV20-1 to TRBJ1-4; D unclear. Deletions cut 3 bases from V and 4 bases from J, with 6 bases between. The CDR3 is made up of 12 amino acids. Per the germline V gene, CDR1 is DFQATT and CDR2 is SNEGSKA (reference sequence).

V usage is TRBV12-3 or TRBV12-4 and J usage is TRBJ1-6; possibly TRBD1 for D (6 bases). With 4 bases removed from V and 5 bases from J, the gap between germline ends came to 9 bases. This CDR3 contains 14 residues. CDR3 nucleotides: TGTGCCAGCAGTTCAGGGGTGGATAATTCACCCCTCCACTTT. This sequence encodes CASSSGVDNSPLHF.

The V and J genes are TRBV20-1 and TRBJ1-5, with D maybe TRBD1 (6 bases). CDR3 size: 13 residues. Germline lookup yields CDR1 DFQATT and CDR2 SNEGSKA (reference sequence). The V end was cut by 6 bases, the J end by 1 base, with 10 bases between. The CDR3 DNA is TGCAGTGCGGAACAGGGCAGCAATCAGCCCCAGCATTTT. Its protein is CSAEQGSNQPQHF.

This clonotype was observed a handful of times. The rearrangement links TRBV28 to TRBJ1-2, with 10 bases aligning to TRBD1. Germline V gene sequence: CDR1 MDHEN, CDR2 SYDVKM. V trimming: 5 bases; J trimming: 4 bases; junction bases outside the gene matches: 13. This CDR3 region has 17 residues. For the CDR3, the DNA is TGTGCCAGCAGTGCATCCGGGACAGGGGTATATGTCTATGGCTACACCTTC. Translating gives CASSASGTGVYVYGYTF.

This clonotype showed up just a few times. The chain carries TRBV7-2 and TRBJ2-7, with D perhaps TRBD1 or TRBD2 (5 bases each). The germline CDR1 and CDR2 sequences are SGHTA and FQGNSA. V was trimmed by 3 bases and J by 3 bases, leaving 12 bases between them. CDR3 length: 14 amino acids. The CDR3 coding sequence is TGTGCCAGCAGCTTCTTCTCGGGGCACTACGAGCAGTACTTC. Its translation is CASSFFSGHYEQYF.

The chain uses TRBV29-1 and TRBJ2-1; D unclear. The CDR3 contains 13 residues. V dropped 7 bases and J dropped 6 bases, with 16 bases sitting between them. Germline assignment: CDR1 SQVTM and CDR2 ANQGSEA. This CDR3 reads CSADPGRANEQFF. Written as DNA, the CDR3 is TGCAGCGCTGACCCCGGACGTGCCAATGAGCAGTTCTTC.

The chain links TRBV7-9 to TRBJ2-7; 7 bases fit TRBD1. The junction had 15 bases not matched to a gene; V was cut back by 5 bases and J by 5 bases. The CDR3 totals 16 residues. Germline V lookup: CDR1 SEHNR, CDR2 FQNEAQ (reference sequence). CDR3 sequence reads: CASSPRTRQGRNEQYF. CDR3 coding DNA: TGTGCCAGCAGCCCCCGGACGAGACAGGGAAGGAACGAGCAGTACTTC.

This chain joins TRBV12-3 or TRBV12-4 and TRBJ1-1; D is unclear. V lost 8 bases and J 5 bases, leaving 15 bases between the germline ends. This CDR3 is built from 13 residues. The CDR3 spells CASGSAEKTEAFF. CDR3 bases: TGTGCCAGCGGTTCAGCTGAGAAGACTGAAGCTTTCTTT.

J is TRBJ2-6 and V is TRBV28; a weak D match, TRBD2 (6 bases). CDR3 length equals 17 residues. With 2 bases removed from V and 0 bases from J, the gap between germline ends came to 11 bases. CDR1 MDHEN and CDR2 SYDVKM come from the germline V gene. The CDR3 loop is CASSLAGLISGANVLTF. In nucleotides, the CDR3 is TGTGCCAGCAGTTTAGCGGGACTGATCTCTGGGGCCAACGTCCTGACTTTC.

This sequence joins TRBV27 and TRBJ2-1; D might be TRBD1 (5 bases). The ends were cut back, 6 bases at V and 6 bases at J, with 18 bases in the middle. The CDR3 spans 15 residues. Looked up from germline, CDR1 is MNHEY and CDR2 is SMNVEV (reference sequence). This chain's CDR3 is CASRGAGQPGNEQFF. In DNA, the CDR3 is TGTGCCAGCAGGGGCGCCGGACAACCGGGCAATGAGCAGTTCTTC.

The chain recombines TRBV24-1 with TRBJ2-2; D assignment may be TRBD1 or TRBD2 (5 bases each). Germline CDR1 is KGHDR and CDR2 is SFDVKD. This CDR3 is 16 amino acids long. Trimming removed 1 base from V and 1 base from J, with 9 bases in between. In DNA form, the CDR3 reads TGTGCCACCAGTGATTTAGGGGACGAGAACACCGGGGAGCTGTTTTTT. This translates into CATSDLGDENTGELFF.

This sequence joins TRBV29-1 and TRBJ2-3; TRBD2 agrees at 11 bases. In germline, CDR1 is SQVTM, CDR2 ANQGSEA. The V and J ends lost 6 bases and 4 bases, in that order; junction bases with no gene match: 6. The CDR3 runs 14 residues. In DNA, the CDR3 is TGCAGCGTCAGAGGGACTAGCGGCCCAGATACGCAGTATTTT. Protein product: CSVRGTSGPDTQYF.